A selection of T cell receptor beta chains follows, all from one sample in a study of blood T cell repertoires in COVID-19. The table came from immunoSEQ multiplex PCR; TCRdb's copy has only in-frame clones and leaves some out. Here the sample spans fewer than 250,000 clones, 89% being singletons. Sequenced input: PBMCs or T cells enriched from blood (not recorded which). The receptors come from a woman aged 18 to 35 who had recovered from COVID-19. CDR3s include the opening cysteine and the closing phenylalanine or tryptophan. The D gene is left open where the match is weak. Clone size is given for some rows only: seen once, a few or many times, or a class if the clone is expanded.

>NA|NA|TRBJ2-3|TRBV15
TGTGCCACCAGCAGAGAAAATCAGGGGATAGATACGCAGTATTTT
CATSRENQGIDTQYF
>TRBD1|once|TRBJ1-2|TRBV7-9
TGTGCCAGCAGCCCTGGACAGGGGCACTTCTATGGCTACACCTTC
CASSPGQGHFYGYTF
>TRBD1|NA|TRBJ2-5|TRBV5-4
TGTGCCAGCAGCCTTGATTCCTTGACAGGGAGACAAGAGACCCAGTACTTC
CASSLDSLTGRQETQYF
>TRBD1|once|TRBJ1-4|TRBV5-1
TGCGCCAGCAGCTTACTAACAGGGGGATTTGAAAAACTGTTTTTT
CASSLLTGGFEKLFF
>NA|NA|TRBJ2-1|TRBV11-2
TGTGCCAGCAGCTTAGGGTGGCGGGCGGTGGATGAGCAGTTCTTC
CASSLGWRAVDEQFF
>NA|NA|TRBJ1-2|TRBV27
TGTGCCAGCAGTTTATCCAGGGCCGATGCCTACACCTTC
CASSLSRADAYTF
>TRBD1|NA|TRBJ1-4|TRBV6-2/TRBV6-3
TGTGCCAGCAGTTTCGGACAGGGGGATGAAAAACTGTTTTTT
CASSFGQGDEKLFF
>TRBD1|NA|TRBJ1-6|TRBV5-1
TGCGCCAGCAGCGTGGGACAGGCAACATTCAATTCACCCCTCCACTTT
CASSVGQATFNSPLHF
>NA|NA|TRBJ1-1|TRBV4-1
TGCGCCAGCAGCGCTCGACAGGTGCCCGGCTTGGGACCTGAAGCTTTCTTT
CASSARQVPGLGPEAFF
>NA|NA|TRBJ2-7|TRBV11-2
TGTGCCAGCGGCCCCAAAAGTTCCTACGAGCAGTACTTC
CASGPKSSYEQYF
>TRBD1|many|TRBJ1-3|TRBV9
TGTGCCAGCAGCGTAGGACAGACAGGGACGGCCGGAAACACCATATATTTT
CASSVGQTGTAGNTIYF